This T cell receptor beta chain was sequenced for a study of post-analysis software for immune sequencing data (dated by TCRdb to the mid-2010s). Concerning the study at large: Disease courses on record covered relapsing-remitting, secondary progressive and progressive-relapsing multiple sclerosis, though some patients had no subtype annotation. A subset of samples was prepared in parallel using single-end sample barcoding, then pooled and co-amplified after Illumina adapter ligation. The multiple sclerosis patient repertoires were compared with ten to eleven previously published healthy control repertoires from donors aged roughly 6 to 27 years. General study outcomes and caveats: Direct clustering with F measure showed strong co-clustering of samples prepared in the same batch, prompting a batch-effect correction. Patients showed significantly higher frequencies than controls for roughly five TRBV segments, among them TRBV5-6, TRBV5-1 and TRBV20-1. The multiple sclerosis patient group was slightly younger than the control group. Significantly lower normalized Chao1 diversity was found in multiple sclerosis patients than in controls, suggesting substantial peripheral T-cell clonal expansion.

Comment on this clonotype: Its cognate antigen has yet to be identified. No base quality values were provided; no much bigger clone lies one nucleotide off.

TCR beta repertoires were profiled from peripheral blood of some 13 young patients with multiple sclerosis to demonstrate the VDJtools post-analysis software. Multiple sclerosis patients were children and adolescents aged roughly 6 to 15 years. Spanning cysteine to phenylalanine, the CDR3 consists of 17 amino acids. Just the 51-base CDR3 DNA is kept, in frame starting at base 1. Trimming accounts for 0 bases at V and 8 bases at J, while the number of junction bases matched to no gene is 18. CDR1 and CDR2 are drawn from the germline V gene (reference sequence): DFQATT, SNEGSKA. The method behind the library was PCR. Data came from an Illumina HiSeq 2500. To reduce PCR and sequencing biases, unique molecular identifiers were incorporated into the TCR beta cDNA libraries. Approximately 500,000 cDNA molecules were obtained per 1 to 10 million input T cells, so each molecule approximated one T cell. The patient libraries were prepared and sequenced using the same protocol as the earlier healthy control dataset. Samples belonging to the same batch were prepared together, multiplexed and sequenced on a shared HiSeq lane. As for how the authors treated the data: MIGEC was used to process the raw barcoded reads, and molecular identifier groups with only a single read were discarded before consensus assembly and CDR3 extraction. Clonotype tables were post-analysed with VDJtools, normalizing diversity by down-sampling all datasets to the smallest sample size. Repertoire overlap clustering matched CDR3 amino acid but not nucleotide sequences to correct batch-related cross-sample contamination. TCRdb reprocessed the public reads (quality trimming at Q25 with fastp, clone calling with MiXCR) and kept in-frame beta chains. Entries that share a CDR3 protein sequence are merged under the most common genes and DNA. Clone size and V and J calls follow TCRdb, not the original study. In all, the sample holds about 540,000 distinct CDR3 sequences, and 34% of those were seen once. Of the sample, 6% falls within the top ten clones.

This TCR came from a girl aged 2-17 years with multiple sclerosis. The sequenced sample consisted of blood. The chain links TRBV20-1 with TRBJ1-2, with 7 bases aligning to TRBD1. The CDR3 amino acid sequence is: CSARDLILTGRRNGYTF. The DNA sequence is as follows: TGCAGTGCTAGAGACCTCATATTGACAGGGAGAAGGAACGGCTACACCTTC.